Presented here are 25 T cell receptor beta chains from one specimen sequenced in a study of T cells in Graves' hyperthyroidism and ophthalmopathy. TCR beta CDR3 sequences were amplified from RNA transcripts. First-round RT-PCR with HTBI primers amplified the TCR CDR3 region. TCRdb fed the multiplex PCR reads into MiXCR, producing one record per CDR3 protein. The data show 300,000 to 400,000 distinct CDR3 sequences, over 15% seen once. The sample consisted of blood. The origin of the receptors is a woman aged 45 to 65 with Graves' hyperthyroidism.

This clonotype showed up many times. The genes are TRBV30 and TRBJ2-5; D perhaps matches TRBD2 (7 bases). The V gene lost 3 bases and the J gene lost 3 bases, with 17 bases spanning the gap. The CDR3 totals 15 residues. Germline V gene sequence: CDR1 GTSNPN, CDR2 SVGIG (reference sequence). This CDR3 reads CAWRRRGGPKETQYF. In DNA form, the CDR3 reads TGTGCCTGGAGGAGGAGGGGGGGGCCAAAAGAGACCCAGTACTTC.

Regarding this clonotype: A much larger clone is a single base away; this may be a read error. The rearrangement joins TRBV6-1 to TRBJ1-1, with D perhaps TRBD1 (5 bases). The CDR3 loop spans 15 amino acids. From germline, CDR1 is MNHNS and CDR2 SASEGT. The germline V and J ends were trimmed by 1 base and 0 bases, with 9 bases remaining between them. This CDR3 reads CASSEGQGMNTEAFF. In DNA, the CDR3 is TGTGCCAGCAGTGAAGGTCAGGGCATGAACACTGAAGCTTTCTTT.

About this clonotype itself: It is likely a read error, because the conserved phenylalanine at the end of the CDR3 is missing. The chain is built from TRBV6-5 and TRBJ2-2; the D gene is possibly TRBD1 (7 bases). The CDR3 loop spans 17 amino acids. The germline V gene encodes CDR1 MNHEY and CDR2 SVGAGI. V lost 0 bases and J lost 5, with 16 bases in between. The CDR3 loop reads CASSYSAQGGSTGELFL. The CDR3, as DNA: TGTGCCAGCAGTTACTCCGCCCAGGGGGGATCGACCGGGGAGCTGTTTCTT.

The chain carries TRBV20-1 and TRBJ1-1; D call uncertain. Trimming pared 1 base from V and 0 bases from J, leaving 9 bases between. CDR3 length: 14 residues. CDR1 and CDR2 (germline): DFQATT, SNEGSKA (reference sequence). CDR3 residues: CSARVMDLNTEAFF. CDR3 bases: TGCAGTGCTAGAGTAATGGACCTGAACACTGAAGCTTTCTTT.

The chain carries TRBV2 and TRBJ1-3; D gene uncertain. The ends were cut back, 8 bases at V and 0 bases at J, with 8 bases in the middle. The CDR3 has 13 residues. CDR1 SNHLY and CDR2 FYNNEI come from the germline V gene. The CDR3 DNA reads TGTGCCAGCCGGGCGGTCTCTGGAAACACCATATATTTT. Protein product: CASRAVSGNTIYF.

V is TRBV28 and J is TRBJ1-3; a possible D gene is TRBD1 (5 bases). Trimming pared 8 bases from V and 0 bases from J, leaving 11 bases between. The CDR3 runs 14 residues. Germline-derived CDR1 and CDR2 are MDHEN and SYDVKM. CDR3 loop: CASGTGGSGNTIYF. For the CDR3, the DNA is TGTGCCAGCGGGACCGGGGGCTCTGGAAACACCATATATTTT. Complete variable domain (other parts from reference TRBV28 and TRBJ1-3): DVKVTQSSRYLVKRTGEKVFLECVQDMDHENMFWYRQDPGLGLRLIYFSYDVKMKEKGDIPEGYSVSREKKERFSLILESASTNQTSMYLCASGTGGSGNTIYFGEGSWLTVV.

This clonotype came up many times. V is TRBV2 and J is TRBJ1-6; tentatively, D is TRBD1 (6 bases). Germline lookup yields CDR1 SNHLY and CDR2 FYNNEI. Trimming cost V 3 bases and J 6 bases, with 12 bases left between them. The CDR3 consists of 15 residues. In DNA form, the CDR3 reads TGTGCCAGCAGTGAGTTGGGGGCCACTAATTCACCCCTCCACTTT. It encodes CASSELGATNSPLHF.

The CDR3 region has the DNA TGTGCCAGCAGTCCGGCGGGCTGGGGTACTGAAGCTTTCTTT. Translating gives CASSPAGWGTEAFF. This sequence joins TRBV6-1 and TRBJ1-1; unclear D gene. The CDR3 is 14 residues long. CDR1 is MNHNS and CDR2 is SASEGT in the germline V gene. Trimming cost V 5 bases and J 5 bases, with 15 bases left between them.

The chain recombines TRBV2 with TRBJ1-4; D remains ambiguous. This CDR3 region has 13 residues. Looked up from germline, CDR1 is SNHLY and CDR2 is FYNNEI. Trimming shortened V by 5 bases and J by 5 bases, and 9 bases separated the two germline ends. DNA for the CDR3: TGTGCCAGCAGTCAGGCCGGGAATGAAAAACTGTTTTTT. Protein: CASSQAGNEKLFF.

V is TRBV19 and J is TRBJ2-7, with a possible D match to TRBD2 (5 bases). This CDR3 spans 18 amino acids. Germline-derived CDR1 and CDR2 are LNHDA and SQIVND (reference sequence). The ends were cut back, 3 bases at V and 3 bases at J, with 24 bases in the middle. The CDR3 DNA reads TGTGCCAGTAGTATTTTATCGGACTCGGCGGCCATCAGCTACGAGCAGTACTTC. Translated, it gives CASSILSDSAAISYEQYF.

The CDR3 DNA is TGTGCCAGCAGCCAATCTAAACCTGGGGGTCAGTACTTC. It encodes CASSQSKPGGQYF. This chain joins TRBV16 and TRBJ2-4; tentatively, D is TRBD1 or TRBD2 (5 bases each). The germline CDR1 and CDR2 sequences are KGHSY and FQNENV. CDR3 length: 13 amino acids. Trimming removed 0 bases from V and 12 bases from J, with 12 bases in between.

This clonotype was seen repeatedly, ten times or more. The chain recombines TRBV27 with TRBJ1-1; 7 bases agree with TRBD1. The V and J ends lost 6 bases and 7 bases, in that order; junction bases with no gene match: 8. Germline V CDR1 and CDR2: MNHEY, SMNVEV (reference sequence). The CDR3 length is 13 residues. The CDR3 reads CASSPGQPLEAFF. In nucleotides, the CDR3 is TGTGCCAGCAGCCCGGGACAGCCTCTTGAAGCTTTCTTT.

The V call is TRBV20-1, the J call TRBJ1-2; 7 bases align to TRBD1. Germline loops: CDR1 DFQATT, CDR2 SNEGSKA (reference sequence). The CDR3 sequence is 16 residues long. J gave up 0 bases and V 3 bases, and 10 bases lay outside the gene matches. CDR3 protein: CSASLERDSPNYGYTF. Written as DNA, the CDR3 is TGCAGTGCTAGCCTCGAGCGGGACAGCCCTAACTATGGCTACACCTTC.

This clonotype occurred many times. The gene calls are TRBV12-3 or TRBV12-4 and TRBJ2-3; 8 bases map to TRBD2. The CDR3 is 17 amino acids. Unmatched junction bases numbered 16, after V lost 6 bases and J lost 5 bases. The DNA of the CDR3 is TGTGCCAGCAGACGACTAATTGCGGGGGGAATTGGAGATACGCAGTATTTT. Translation: CASRRLIAGGIGDTQYF.

The rearrangement joins TRBV29-1 to TRBJ2-5; tentative D call: TRBD2 (6 bases). CDR1 is SQVTM, CDR2 ANQGSEA, per germline. Trimming left V 3 bases short and J 2 bases short, with 13 bases between. The length of the CDR3 is 14 residues. For the CDR3, the DNA is TGCAGCGTTGATTGGGGTGGAGGGCAAGAGACCCAGTACTTC. Protein: CSVDWGGGQETQYF.

The J gene is TRBJ2-2, the V gene TRBV5-5, with 7 bases fitting TRBD2. This CDR3 is 17 amino acids long. Germline-derived CDR1 and CDR2 are SGHKS and YYEKEE (reference sequence). The J segment lost 5 bases and the V segment lost 0 bases, leaving 10 bases of the junction unmatched. In DNA form, the CDR3 reads TGTGCCAGCAGCTTGGCACCCGGGGGGATCGGGACCGGGGAGCTGTTTTTT. It encodes CASSLAPGGIGTGELFF.

This clonotype has a handful of counts. V and J are TRBV20-1 and TRBJ1-2, with D possibly matching TRBD1 (6 bases). Trimming left V 6 bases short and J 6 bases short, with 20 bases between. This CDR3 comprises 14 residues. CDR1 DFQATT and CDR2 SNEGSKA come from the germline V gene (reference sequence). The CDR3 spells CSAKEARGRDGYTF. The CDR3 DNA reads TGCAGTGCCAAAGAGGCCAGGGGTCGGGATGGCTACACCTTC.

The CDR3 spells CASSLVSLRLAGVGNEQFF. The CDR3 bases are TGTGCCAGCAGCTTAGTCTCTCTAAGGCTAGCGGGAGTGGGAAATGAGCAGTTCTTC. V is TRBV11-3 and J is TRBJ2-1; 10 bases align to TRBD2. The CDR3 extends over 19 amino acids. Germline CDR1 SGHNT, CDR2 YENEEA. J lost 7 bases, V lost 1 base, and 16 bases had no gene match.

In its sample, this clonotype was seen a few times. The CDR3 is CASSYQSNQPQHF. In DNA, the CDR3 is TGTGCCAGCAGTTACCAGAGCAATCAGCCCCAGCATTTT. The chain couples TRBV6-6 to TRBJ1-5; the D is unclear. In germline, CDR1 is MNHNY, CDR2 SVGAGI (reference sequence). V was shortened by 2 bases and J by 1 base, with 3 bases between the two germline ends. The CDR3 totals 13 residues.

This clonotype was counted at least ten times. The chain has TRBV2 and TRBJ2-1; TRBD2 matches 9 bases. Germline V lookup: CDR1 SNHLY, CDR2 FYNNEI. With V trimmed by 3 bases and J by 9 bases, 6 bases remained unmatched. The CDR3 has 14 amino acids. This CDR3 reads CASSDRGGAGEQFF. In nucleotides, the CDR3 is TGTGCCAGCAGTGATCGCGGGGGGGCCGGTGAGCAGTTCTTC.

Ten or more counts support this clonotype. This sequence joins TRBV2 and TRBJ2-1, with 9 bases lining up with TRBD2. V gave up 0 bases and J gave up 7 bases; unmatched junction bases: 16. Germline lookup yields CDR1 SNHLY and CDR2 FYNNEI. CDR3 length equals 19 residues. The CDR3 here is CASSEASRRSGRRGNEQFF. CDR3 bases: TGTGCCAGCAGTGAAGCCTCGCGGCGTAGCGGGAGAAGGGGAAATGAGCAGTTCTTC.

V is TRBV11-3 and J is TRBJ1-1; D gene ambiguous. Trimming cost V 3 bases and J 2 bases, with 10 bases left between them. This CDR3 comprises 14 residues. Per the germline V gene, CDR1 is SGHNT and CDR2 is YENEEA. In DNA, the CDR3 is TGTGCCAGCAGCTTCGGTACCACAAACACTGAAGCTTTCTTT. Its translation: CASSFGTTNTEAFF.

This clonotype was picked up a small number of times. The chain is built from TRBV6-1 and TRBJ2-1; the D call may be TRBD1 or TRBD2 (5 bases each). CDR1 and CDR2 (germline): MNHNS, SASEGT. This CDR3 contains 13 residues. Trimming removed 7 bases at V and 8 bases at J, with 15 bases between. The CDR3 region has the DNA TGTGCCAGCACCGAGCGGCCCAGGGATGAGCAGTTCTTC. It translates to CASTERPRDEQFF.

The chain couples TRBV6-1 to TRBJ1-6; 8 bases agree with TRBD1. V was pared by 7 bases and J by 9 bases, with 5 bases of the junction left unmatched. Germline lookup yields CDR1 MNHNS and CDR2 SASEGT. The CDR3 totals 13 residues. CDR3 region: CASTRTGSSPLHF. Written as DNA, the CDR3 is TGTGCCAGCACCCGGACAGGGAGTTCACCCCTCCACTTT.

This clonotype was observed a handful of times. The chain couples TRBV4-2 to TRBJ2-1; D is unclear. Trimming stripped 1 base from V and 2 bases from J, with 9 bases between. The germline V gene encodes CDR1 LGHNA and CDR2 YNFKEQ. This CDR3 has 15 residues. In nucleotides, the CDR3 is TGTGCCAGCAGCCAAGGGCTAGTCGCCTACAATGAGCAGTTCTTC. Residues: CASSQGLVAYNEQFF.